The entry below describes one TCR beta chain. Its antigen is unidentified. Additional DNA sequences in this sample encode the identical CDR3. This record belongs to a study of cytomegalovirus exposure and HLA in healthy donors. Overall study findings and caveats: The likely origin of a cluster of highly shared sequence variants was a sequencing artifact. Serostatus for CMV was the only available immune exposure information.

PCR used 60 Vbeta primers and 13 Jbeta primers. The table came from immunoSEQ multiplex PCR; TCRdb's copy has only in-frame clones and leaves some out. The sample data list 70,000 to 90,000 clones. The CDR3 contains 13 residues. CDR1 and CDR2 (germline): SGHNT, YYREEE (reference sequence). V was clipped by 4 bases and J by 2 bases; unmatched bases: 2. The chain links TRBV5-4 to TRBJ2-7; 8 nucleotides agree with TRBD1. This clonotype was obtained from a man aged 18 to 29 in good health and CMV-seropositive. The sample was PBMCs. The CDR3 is CASSPQGAYEQYF. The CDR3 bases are TGTGCCAGCAGCCCACAGGGGGCCTACGAGCAGTACTTC.